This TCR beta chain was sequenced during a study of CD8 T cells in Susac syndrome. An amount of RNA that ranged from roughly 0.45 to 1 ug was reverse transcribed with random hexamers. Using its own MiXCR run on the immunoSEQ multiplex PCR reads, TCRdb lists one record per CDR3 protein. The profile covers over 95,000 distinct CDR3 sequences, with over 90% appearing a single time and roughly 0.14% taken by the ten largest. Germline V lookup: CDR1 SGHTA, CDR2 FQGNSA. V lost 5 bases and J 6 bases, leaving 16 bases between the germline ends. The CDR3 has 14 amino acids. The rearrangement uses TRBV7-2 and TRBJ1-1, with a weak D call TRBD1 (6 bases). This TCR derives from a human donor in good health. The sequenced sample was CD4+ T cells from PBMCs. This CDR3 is CASSKQGGISEAFF. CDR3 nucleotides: TGTGCCAGCAGCAAACAGGGCGGGATCTCTGAAGCTTTCTTT.